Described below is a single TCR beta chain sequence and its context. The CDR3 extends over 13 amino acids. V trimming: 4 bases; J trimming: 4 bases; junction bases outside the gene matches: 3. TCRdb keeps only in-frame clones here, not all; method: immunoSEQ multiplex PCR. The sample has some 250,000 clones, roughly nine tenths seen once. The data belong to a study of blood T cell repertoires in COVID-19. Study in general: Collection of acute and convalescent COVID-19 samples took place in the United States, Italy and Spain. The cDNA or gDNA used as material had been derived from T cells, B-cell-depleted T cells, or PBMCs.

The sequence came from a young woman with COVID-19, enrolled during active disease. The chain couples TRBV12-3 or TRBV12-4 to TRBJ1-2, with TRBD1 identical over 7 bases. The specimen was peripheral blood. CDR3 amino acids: CASSSGTAYGYTF. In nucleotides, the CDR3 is TGTGCCAGCAGTTCCGGGACAGCCTATGGCTACACCTTC.